This section outlines one TCR beta chain sequence together with its context. The method was immunoSEQ multiplex PCR; TCRdb's version includes in-frame clones alone and lacks a portion of them. The data contain 250,000 or so clones, approximately 80% of them singletons. CDR3 length: 13 residues. V lost 1 base and J 3 bases, leaving 6 bases between the germline ends. CDR1 is LGHDT, CDR2 YNNKEL, per germline (reference sequence). The sample belongs to a study of blood T cell repertoires in COVID-19. The origin of this receptor is a man aged 55 to 70 with acute or convalescent COVID-19. The chain is built from TRBV3-1 (or the pseudogene TRBV3-2) and TRBJ1-2; D not resolved. Material: peripheral blood. The CDR3 coding sequence is TGTGCCAGCAGCCAAGGAACTCACTATGGCTACACCTTC. It codes for CASSQGTHYGYTF.